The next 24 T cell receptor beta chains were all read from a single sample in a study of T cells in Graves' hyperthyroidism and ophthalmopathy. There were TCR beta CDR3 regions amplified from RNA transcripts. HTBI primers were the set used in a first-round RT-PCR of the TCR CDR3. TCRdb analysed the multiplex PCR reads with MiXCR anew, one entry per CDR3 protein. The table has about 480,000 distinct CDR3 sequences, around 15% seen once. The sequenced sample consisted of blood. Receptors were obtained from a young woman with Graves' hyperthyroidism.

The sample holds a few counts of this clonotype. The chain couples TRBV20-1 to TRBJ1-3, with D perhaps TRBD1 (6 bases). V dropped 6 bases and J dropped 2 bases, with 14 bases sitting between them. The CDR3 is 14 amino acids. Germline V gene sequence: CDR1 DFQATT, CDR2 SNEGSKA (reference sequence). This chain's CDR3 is CSAGGTFAGNTIYF. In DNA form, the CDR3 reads TGCAGTGCAGGAGGGACATTTGCTGGAAACACCATATATTTT.

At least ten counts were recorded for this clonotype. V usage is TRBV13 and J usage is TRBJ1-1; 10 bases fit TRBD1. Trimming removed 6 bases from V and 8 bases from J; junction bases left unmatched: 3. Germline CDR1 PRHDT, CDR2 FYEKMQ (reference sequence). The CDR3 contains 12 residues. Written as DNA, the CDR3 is TGTGCCAGCAGACAGGGACAGGGGGAAGCTTTCTTT. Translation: CASRQGQGEAFF.

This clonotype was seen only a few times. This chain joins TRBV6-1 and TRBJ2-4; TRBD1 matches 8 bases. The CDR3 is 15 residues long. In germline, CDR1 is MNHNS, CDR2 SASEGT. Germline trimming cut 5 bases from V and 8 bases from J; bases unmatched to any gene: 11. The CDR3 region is CASSKNDDRGYIQYF. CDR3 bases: TGTGCCAGCAGTAAAAATGATGACAGGGGTTACATTCAGTACTTC.

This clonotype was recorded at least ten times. CDR3 protein: CATFWRTGGASNYGYTF. The CDR3 DNA reads as TGTGCCACCTTTTGGAGGACAGGGGGCGCCTCTAACTATGGCTACACCTTC. The chain has TRBV27 and TRBJ1-2; 11 bases map to TRBD1. The CDR3 extends over 17 amino acids. The trim removed 10 bases at V and 0 bases at J, leaving 13 bases unmatched. Germline V gene data show CDR1 as MNHEY and CDR2 as SMNVEV (reference sequence).

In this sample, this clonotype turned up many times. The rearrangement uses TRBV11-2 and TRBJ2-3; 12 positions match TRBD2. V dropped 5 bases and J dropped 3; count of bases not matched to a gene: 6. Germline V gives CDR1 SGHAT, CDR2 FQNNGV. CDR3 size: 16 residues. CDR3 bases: TGTGCCAGCAGCCTCCTAGCGGGAGGGGGGACAGATACGCAGTATTTT. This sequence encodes CASSLLAGGGTDTQYF.

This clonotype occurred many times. Here the CDR3 DNA reads TGTGCCAGTAGCCCTTATCGGAATTCTCCCTATGGCTACACCTTC. Translated: CASSPYRNSPYGYTF. The chain joins TRBV19 to TRBJ1-2; D not resolved. Trimming left V 6 bases short and J 4 bases short, with 18 bases between. The CDR3 totals 15 residues. CDR1 LNHDA and CDR2 SQIVND come from the germline V gene (reference sequence).

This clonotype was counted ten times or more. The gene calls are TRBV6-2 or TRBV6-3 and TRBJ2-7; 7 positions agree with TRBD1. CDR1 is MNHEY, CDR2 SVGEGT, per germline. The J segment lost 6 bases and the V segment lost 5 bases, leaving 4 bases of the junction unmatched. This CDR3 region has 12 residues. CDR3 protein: CASSDPGGEQYV. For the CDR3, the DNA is TGTGCCAGCAGTGACCCAGGGGGCGAGCAGTACGTC.

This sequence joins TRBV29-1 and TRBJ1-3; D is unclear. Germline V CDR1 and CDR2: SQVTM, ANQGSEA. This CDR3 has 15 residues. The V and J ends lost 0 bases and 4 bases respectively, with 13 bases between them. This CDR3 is CSVEEGGPGGNTIYF. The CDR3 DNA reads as TGCAGCGTTGAAGAAGGTGGCCCGGGGGGAAACACCATATATTTT. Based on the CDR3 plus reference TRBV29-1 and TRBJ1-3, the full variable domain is SAVISQKPSRDICQRGTSLTIQCQVDSQVTMMFWYRQQPGQSLTLIATANQGSEATYESGFVIDKFPISRPNLTFSTLTVSNMSPEDSSIYLCSVEEGGPGGNTIYFGEGSWLTVV.

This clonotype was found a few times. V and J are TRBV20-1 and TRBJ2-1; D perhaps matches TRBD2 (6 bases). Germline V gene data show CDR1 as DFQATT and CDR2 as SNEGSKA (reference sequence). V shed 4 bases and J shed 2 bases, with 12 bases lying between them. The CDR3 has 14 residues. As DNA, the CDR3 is TGCAGTGCTAAACGTAGCGGAACCTACAATGAGCAGTTCTTC. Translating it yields CSAKRSGTYNEQFF.

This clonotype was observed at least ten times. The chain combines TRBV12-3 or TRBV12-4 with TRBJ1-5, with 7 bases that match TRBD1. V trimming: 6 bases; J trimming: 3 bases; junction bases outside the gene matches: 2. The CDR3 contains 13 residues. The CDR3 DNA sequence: TGTGCCAGCAGCACAGGGGCCAATCAGCCCCAGCATTTT. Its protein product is CASSTGANQPQHF.

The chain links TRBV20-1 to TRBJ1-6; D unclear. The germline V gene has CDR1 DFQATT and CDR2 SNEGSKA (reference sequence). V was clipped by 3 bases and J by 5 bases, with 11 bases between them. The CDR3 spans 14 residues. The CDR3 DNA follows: TGCAGTGCTAGGTCGGGGTTCAATAATTCACCCCTCCACTTT. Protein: CSARSGFNNSPLHF.

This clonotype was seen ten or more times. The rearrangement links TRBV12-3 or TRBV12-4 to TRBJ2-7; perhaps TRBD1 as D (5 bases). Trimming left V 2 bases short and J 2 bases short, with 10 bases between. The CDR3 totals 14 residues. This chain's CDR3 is CASSLFATAYEQYV. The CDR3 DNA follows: TGTGCCAGCAGTTTATTCGCGACAGCCTACGAGCAGTACGTC.

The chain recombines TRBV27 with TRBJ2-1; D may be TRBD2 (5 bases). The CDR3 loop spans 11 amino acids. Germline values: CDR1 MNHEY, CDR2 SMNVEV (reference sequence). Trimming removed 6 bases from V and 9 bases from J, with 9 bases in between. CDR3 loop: CASRAGIEQFF. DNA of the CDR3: TGTGCCAGCAGAGCCGGGATTGAGCAGTTCTTC.

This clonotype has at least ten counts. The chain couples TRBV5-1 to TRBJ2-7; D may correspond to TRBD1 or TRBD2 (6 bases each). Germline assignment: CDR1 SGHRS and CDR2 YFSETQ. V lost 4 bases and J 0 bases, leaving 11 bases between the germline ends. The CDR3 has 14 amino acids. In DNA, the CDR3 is TGCGCCAGCAGCGTACAGGGAGGCTCCTACGAGCAGTACTTC. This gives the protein CASSVQGGSYEQYF.

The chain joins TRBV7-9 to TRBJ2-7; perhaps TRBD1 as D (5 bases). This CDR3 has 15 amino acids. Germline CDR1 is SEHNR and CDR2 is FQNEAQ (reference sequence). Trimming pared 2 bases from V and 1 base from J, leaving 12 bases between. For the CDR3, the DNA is TGTGCCAGCAGCTTAAGTTCATACAGGTCCTACGAGCAGTACTTC. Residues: CASSLSSYRSYEQYF.

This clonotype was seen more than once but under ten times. CDR3 amino acids: CASSPKLAESTDTQYF. In DNA form, the CDR3 reads TGTGCCAGCAGCCCTAAACTAGCAGAGAGCACAGATACGCAGTATTTT. This rearrangement joins TRBV9 to TRBJ2-3; the D gene is possibly TRBD2 (6 bases). Germline CDR1 and CDR2: SGDLS and YYNGEE. The CDR3 runs 16 residues. Trimming pared 4 bases from V and 0 bases from J, leaving 15 bases between.

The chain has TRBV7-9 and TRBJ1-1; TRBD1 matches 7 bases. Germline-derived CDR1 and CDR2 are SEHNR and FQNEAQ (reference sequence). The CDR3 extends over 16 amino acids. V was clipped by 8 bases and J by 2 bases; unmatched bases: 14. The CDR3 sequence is CASLTDRAVVNTEAFF. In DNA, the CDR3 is TGTGCCAGCCTTACTGACAGGGCGGTGGTAAACACTGAAGCTTTCTTT. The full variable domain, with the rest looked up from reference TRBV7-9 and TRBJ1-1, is DTGVSQNPRHKITKRGQNVTFRCDPISEHNRLYWYRQTLGQGPEFLTYFQNEAQLEKSRLLSDRFSAERPKGSFSTLEIQRTEQGDSAMYLCASLTDRAVVNTEAFFGQGTRLTVV.

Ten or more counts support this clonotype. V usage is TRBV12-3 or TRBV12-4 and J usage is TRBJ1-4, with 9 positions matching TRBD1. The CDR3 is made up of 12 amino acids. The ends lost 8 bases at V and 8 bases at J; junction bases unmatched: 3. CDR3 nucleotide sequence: TGTGCCAGCCTAACAGGGGGCGAAAAACTGTTTTTT. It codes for CASLTGGEKLFF.

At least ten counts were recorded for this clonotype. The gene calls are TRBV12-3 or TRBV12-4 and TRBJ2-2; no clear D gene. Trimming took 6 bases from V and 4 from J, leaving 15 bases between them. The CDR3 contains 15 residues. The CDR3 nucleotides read TGTGCCAGCAGCCCAAGCCTAGTCGGCACCGGGGAGCTGTTTTTT. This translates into CASSPSLVGTGELFF.

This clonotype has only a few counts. The DNA of the CDR3 is TGCGCCAGCACCCGACAGGGGGATAGACAGTTCTTC. Translation: CASTRQGDRQFF. The chain couples TRBV5-1 to TRBJ2-1, with TRBD1 matching over 9 bases. The germline V gene has CDR1 SGHRS and CDR2 YFSETQ. J was trimmed by 13 bases and V by 6 bases; bases with no gene match: 8. The CDR3 extends over 12 amino acids.

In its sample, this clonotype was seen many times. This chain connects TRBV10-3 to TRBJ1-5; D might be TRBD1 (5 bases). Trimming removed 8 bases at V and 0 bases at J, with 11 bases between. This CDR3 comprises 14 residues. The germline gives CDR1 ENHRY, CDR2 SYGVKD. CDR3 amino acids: CAIGGNYSNQPQHF. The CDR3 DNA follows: TGTGCCATCGGGGGAAATTATAGCAATCAGCCCCAGCATTTT.

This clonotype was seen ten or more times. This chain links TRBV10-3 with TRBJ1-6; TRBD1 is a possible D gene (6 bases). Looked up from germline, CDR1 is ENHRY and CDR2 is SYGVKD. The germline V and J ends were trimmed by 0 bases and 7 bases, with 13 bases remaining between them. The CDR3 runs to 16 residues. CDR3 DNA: TGTGCCATCAGTGAGTCGGGGACACAAGAAAATTCACCCCTCCACTTT. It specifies CAISESGTQENSPLHF.

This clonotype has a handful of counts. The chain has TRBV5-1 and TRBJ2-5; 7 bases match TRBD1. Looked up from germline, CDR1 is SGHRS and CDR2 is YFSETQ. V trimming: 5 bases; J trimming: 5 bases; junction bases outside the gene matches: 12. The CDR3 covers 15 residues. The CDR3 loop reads CASRSGQVVWETQYF. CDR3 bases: TGCGCCAGCAGGTCCGGACAGGTTGTGTGGGAGACCCAGTACTTC.

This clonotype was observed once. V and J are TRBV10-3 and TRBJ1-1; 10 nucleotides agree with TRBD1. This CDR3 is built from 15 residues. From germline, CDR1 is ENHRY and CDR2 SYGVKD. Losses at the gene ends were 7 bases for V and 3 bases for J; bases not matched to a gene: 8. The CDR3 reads CAITFGGQGYTEAFF. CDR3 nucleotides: TGTGCCATCACTTTCGGGGGACAGGGGTACACTGAAGCTTTCTTT.